A selection of T cell receptor beta chains follows, all from one sample in a study of shared T cell receptors in the human thymus. The assay was immunoSEQ multiplex PCR, and TCRdb's table has in-frame clones only and misses some. The sample lists over 650,000 clones, around 87% occurring once. This same sample was also taken into another study, of human thymus T cells.

The sequenced sample was thymocytes. The receptors originated from a boy younger than two with a congenital heart defect. The CDR3 runs from the conserved cysteine through the conserved F or W. D genes are given only for firm matches. Not every row has a clone size; where given, it reads once, few, many or a size class.

clone size | J gene | CDR3 length | D gene | V gene | CDR3 DNA | CDR3 protein
. | TRBJ2-7 | 14 | TRBD1 | TRBV5-4 | TGTGCCAGCAGCCTGGACAGGGGGCGGGACGAGCAGTACTTC | CASSLDRGRDEQYF
. | TRBJ1-1 | 13 | TRBD1 | TRBV6-1 | TGTGCCGTCCCGACAGGGGGTGTCACTGAAGCTTTCTTT | CAVPTGGVTEAFF
. | TRBJ2-1 | 16 | TRBD2 | TRBV14 | TGTGCCAGCAGCCACGGGACTAGCGGGAGGGCTAATGAGCAGTTCTTC | CASSHGTSGRANEQFF
. | TRBJ2-7 | 14 | . | TRBV7-8 | TGTGCCAGCAGCTCCACCGGGACTTACTACGAGCAGTACTTC | CASSSTGTYYEQYF
. | TRBJ1-1 | 15 | . | TRBV5-1 | TGCGCCAGCAGCGAGACTTGGGGCCTGAACACTGAAGCTTTCTTT | CASSETWGLNTEAFF
. | TRBJ2-1 | 16 | . | TRBV18 | TGTGCCAGCTCACCCAAAAGGACAGGAGGGCGCAATGAGCAGTTCTTC | CASSPKRTGGRNEQFF
. | TRBJ2-1 | 15 | TRBD1 | TRBV5-4 | TGTGCCAGCAGCGGCAGGGGGCCCCCTTACAATGAGCAGTTCTTC | CASSGRGPPYNEQFF
. | TRBJ2-1 | 15 | TRBD2 | TRBV7-2 | TGTGCCAGCAGCTTAGAGGGTAGCGGGAGGGATGAGCAGTTCTTC | CASSLEGSGRDEQFF
. | TRBJ2-3 | 15 | . | TRBV5-1 | TGCGCCAGCAGCTTGGGCAGTTCTAGCACAGATACGCAGTATTTT | CASSLGSSSTDTQYF
. | TRBJ2-3 | 15 | . | TRBV5-4 | TGTGCCAGCAGCTTGGGTAGTAGCGGAACAGATACGCAGTATTTT | CASSLGSSGTDTQYF
few | TRBJ2-1 | 15 | . | TRBV11-2 | TGTGCCAGCAGCTTACAAGGGGGTCGGAACAATGAGCAGTTCTTC | CASSLQGGRNNEQFF
. | TRBJ2-3 | 15 | . | TRBV5-1 | TGCGCCAGCAGCGGCGTACGCGGGAGCACAGATACGCAGTATTTT | CASSGVRGSTDTQYF
. | TRBJ1-4 | 14 | TRBD1 | TRBV27 | TGTGCCAGCAGTCAGGACAGGGGAGATGAAAAACTGTTTTTT | CASSQDRGDEKLFF
. | TRBJ1-2 | 14 | . | TRBV18 | TGTGCCAGCTCACCCCCGACAGTTCCCTATGGCTACACCTTC | CASSPPTVPYGYTF
. | TRBJ1-4 | 12 | . | TRBV12-5 | TGTGCTAGTGGTTTTCTATTCGAAAAACTGTTTTTT | CASGFLFEKLFF
. | TRBJ2-3 | 16 | TRBD1 | TRBV28 | TGTGCCAGCAGTACCCGAAGGGGGCCAAGCACAGATACGCAGTATTTT | CASSTRRGPSTDTQYF
. | TRBJ1-5 | 14 | . | TRBV6-1 | TGTGCCAGCAGTGTGGGAGGGGCGCATCAGCCCCAGCATTTT | CASSVGGAHQPQHF
. | TRBJ1-1 | 15 | TRBD1 | TRBV9 | TGTGCCAGCAGCACCCGGACAGGCGGCGACACTGAAGCTTTCTTT | CASSTRTGGDTEAFF
. | TRBJ2-1 | 18 | TRBD2 | TRBV28 | TGTGCCAGCAGTTTGGGTTGGCTAGCGGGAGAGGGGTACAATGAGCAGTTCTTC | CASSLGWLAGEGYNEQFF
. | TRBJ2-7 | 15 | TRBD2 | TRBV19 | TGTGCCAGTAGTATGAACCCTAGCGGGGGGTACGAGCAGTACTTC | CASSMNPSGGYEQYF
. | TRBJ1-1 | 15 | TRBD1 | TRBV5-1 | TGCGCCAGCAGCCCGCGGACAGGCTCGGGAAGAGGGGCTTTCTTT | CASSPRTGSGRGAFF
. | TRBJ2-7 | 19 | . | TRBV2 | TGTGCCAGCAGTGAAGCGCAAGGACAGTTCGTCGGTCTATCCTACGAGCAGTACTTC | CASSEAQGQFVGLSYEQYF
. | TRBJ2-2 | 16 | TRBD2 | TRBV28 | TGTGCCAGCAGTTTAGGGGCAGCGGGAAGGTCGGGGGAGCTGTTTTTT | CASSLGAAGRSGELFF
. | TRBJ2-1 | 18 | TRBD2 | TRBV11-2 | TGTGCCAGCAGCCCCCGACCCCTGACTAGCGGGAGGGTCAATGAGCAGTTCTTC | CASSPRPLTSGRVNEQFF
. | TRBJ2-7 | 13 | TRBD1 | TRBV4-1 | TGCGCCAGCAGCCGACGGGCGGGGACAGGGTGTAACTTC | CASSRRAGTGCNF
. | TRBJ2-5 | 18 | TRBD2 | TRBV4-2 | TGTGCCAGCAGCCAAGATCCCCGGACTAGCGGGGTCCAAGAGACCCAGTACTTC | CASSQDPRTSGVQETQYF
. | TRBJ2-1 | 15 | . | TRBV27 | TGTGCCAGCAGTTCCCACAGACAGCCCTGCAATGAGCAGTTCTTC | CASSSHRQPCNEQFF
. | TRBJ2-7 | 11 | . | TRBV20-1 | TGCAGTGCTAGCCGGGATCACGAGCAGTACTTC | CSASRDHEQYF
. | TRBJ1-4 | 13 | TRBD1 | TRBV6-5 | TGTGCCAGCAGGACAGGGGGTAATGAAAAACTGTTTTTT | CASRTGGNEKLFF
. | TRBJ1-6 | 19 | TRBD1 | TRBV27 | TGTGCCAGCAGTACCACCCCAACCGGGACAGAACCCTATAATTCCCCCCTCCACTTT | CASSTTPTGTEPYNSPLHF
. | TRBJ1-2 | 19 | TRBD1 | TRBV7-9 | TGTGCCAGCAGCCAGGTCGGCGGACAGGGGCCCCGGGCGTACTATGGCTACACCTTC | CASSQVGGQGPRAYYGYTF
few | TRBJ1-1 | 14 | . | TRBV19 | TGTGCCAGTAGACCGGGACTGCTGAACACTGAAGCTTTCTTT | CASRPGLLNTEAFF
once | TRBJ1-2 | 16 | TRBD1 | TRBV9 | TGTGCCAGCAGCCCAAAGCCTCCGGGACAGGGTTATGGCTACACCTTC | CASSPKPPGQGYGYTF
. | TRBJ2-1 | 17 | . | TRBV7-4 | TGTGCCAGCAGCTTAATCGGTGTTCTTCGCCCGCACAATGAGCAGTTCTTC | CASSLIGVLRPHNEQFF
. | TRBJ2-7 | 15 | TRBD1 | TRBV2 | TGTGCCAGCAGTGCGCCGGGACAGGGAACCTACGAGCAGTACTTC | CASSAPGQGTYEQYF
. | TRBJ2-1 | 14 | . | TRBV28 | TGTGCCAGCTGGGGAGGAGAGACTAACAATGAGCAGTTCTTC | CASWGGETNNEQFF
. | TRBJ1-2 | 18 | TRBD1 | TRBV11-1 | TGTGCCAGCAGCCCCGGTAGGACAGGTGAACGTCGACTCTATGGCTACACCTTC | CASSPGRTGERRLYGYTF
. | TRBJ2-1 | 16 | . | TRBV9 | TGTGCCAGCAGCGTAGCAGGGCTGCTTCCCAACAATGAGCAGTTCTTC | CASSVAGLLPNNEQFF
. | TRBJ1-1 | 21 | TRBD1 | TRBV27 | TGTGCCAGCAGTCCGGAGATAATAAGGGACAGGGGGCCCGGAATGAACACTGAAGCTTTCTTT | CASSPEIIRDRGPGMNTEAFF
. | TRBJ2-7 | 15 | TRBD2 | TRBV6-1 | TGTGCTACTTTGCTTAGCGGGGGGGCAGGTTACGAGCAGTACTTC | CATLLSGGAGYEQYF
. | TRBJ1-1 | 14 | . | TRBV6-1 | TGTGCCAGCAGACTTACAGGGTGGGACACTGAAGCTTTCTTT | CASRLTGWDTEAFF
. | TRBJ2-3 | 11 | . | TRBV5-8 | TGTGCCAGCAGCGTAATTGATACGCAGTATTTT | CASSVIDTQYF
. | TRBJ1-2 | 15 | . | TRBV4-2 | TGTGCCAGCAGCCAAGATGATGGGGCCGGGTATGGCTACACCTTC | CASSQDDGAGYGYTF